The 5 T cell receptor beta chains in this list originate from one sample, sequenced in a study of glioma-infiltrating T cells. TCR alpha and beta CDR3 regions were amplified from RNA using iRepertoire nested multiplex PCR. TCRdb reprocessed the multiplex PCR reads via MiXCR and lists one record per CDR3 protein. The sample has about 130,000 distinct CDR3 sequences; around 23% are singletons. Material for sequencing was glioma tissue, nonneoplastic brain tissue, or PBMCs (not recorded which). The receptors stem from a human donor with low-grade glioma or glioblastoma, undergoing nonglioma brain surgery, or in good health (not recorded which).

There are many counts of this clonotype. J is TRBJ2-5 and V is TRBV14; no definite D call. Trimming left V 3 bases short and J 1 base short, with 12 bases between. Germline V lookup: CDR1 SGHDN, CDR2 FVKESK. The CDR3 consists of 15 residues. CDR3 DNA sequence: TGTGCCAGCAGCCAGTATTCGCGGATCCAAGAGACCCAGTACTTC. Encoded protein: CASSQYSRIQETQYF. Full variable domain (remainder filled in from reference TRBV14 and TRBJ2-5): EAGVTQFPSHSVIEKGQTVTLRCDPISGHDNLYWYRRVMGKEIKFLLHFVKESKQDESGMPNNRFLAERTGGTYSTLKVQPAELEDSGVYFCASSQYSRIQETQYFGPGTRLLVL.

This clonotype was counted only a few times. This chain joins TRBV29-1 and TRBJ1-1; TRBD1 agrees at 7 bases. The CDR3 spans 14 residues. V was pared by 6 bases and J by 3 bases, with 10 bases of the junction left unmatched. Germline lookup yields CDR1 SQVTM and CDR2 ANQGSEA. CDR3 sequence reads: CSVKSGGRDTEAFF. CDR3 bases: TGCAGCGTAAAATCAGGGGGTCGGGACACTGAAGCTTTCTTT.

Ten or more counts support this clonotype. In DNA form, the CDR3 reads TGTGCCAGTAGAACGGGACAGGGGGCTGAGGAGCAGTACTTC. The encoded protein is CASRTGQGAEEQYF. J is TRBJ2-7 and V is TRBV19; the match to TRBD1 covers 12 bases. This CDR3 is 14 amino acids long. Germline CDR1 LNHDA, CDR2 SQIVND (reference sequence). The V gene end was trimmed by 6 bases and the J gene end by 7 bases; junction bases not matched to a gene: 7.

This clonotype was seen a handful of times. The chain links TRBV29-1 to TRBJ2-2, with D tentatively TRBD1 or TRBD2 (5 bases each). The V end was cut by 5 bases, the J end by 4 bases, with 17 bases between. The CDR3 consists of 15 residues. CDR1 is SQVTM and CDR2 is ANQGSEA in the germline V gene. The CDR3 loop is CSVHITGTPTGELFF. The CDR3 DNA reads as TGCAGCGTTCACATTACCGGGACCCCCACCGGGGAGCTGTTTTTT.

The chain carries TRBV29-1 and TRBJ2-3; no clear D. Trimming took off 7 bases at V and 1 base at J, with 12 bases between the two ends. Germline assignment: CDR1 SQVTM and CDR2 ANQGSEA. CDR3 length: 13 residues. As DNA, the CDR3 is TGCAGCGGGTATGTGGGTGGCACAGATACGCAGTATTTT. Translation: CSGYVGGTDTQYF.